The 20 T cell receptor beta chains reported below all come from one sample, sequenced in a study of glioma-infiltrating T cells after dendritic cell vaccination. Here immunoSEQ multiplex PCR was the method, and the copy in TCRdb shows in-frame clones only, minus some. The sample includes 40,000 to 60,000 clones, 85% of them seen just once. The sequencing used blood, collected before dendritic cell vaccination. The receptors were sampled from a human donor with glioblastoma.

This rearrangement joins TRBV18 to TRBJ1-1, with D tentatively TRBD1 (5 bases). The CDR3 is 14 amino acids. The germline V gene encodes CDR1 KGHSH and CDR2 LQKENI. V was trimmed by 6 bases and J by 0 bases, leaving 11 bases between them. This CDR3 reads CASSGGRMNTEAFF. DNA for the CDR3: TGTGCCAGCTCCGGGGGACGAATGAACACTGAAGCTTTCTTT.

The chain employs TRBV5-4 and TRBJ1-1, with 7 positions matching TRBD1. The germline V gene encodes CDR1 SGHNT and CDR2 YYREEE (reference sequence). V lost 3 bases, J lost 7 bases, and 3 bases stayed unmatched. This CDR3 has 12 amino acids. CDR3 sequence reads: CASSYNRGEAFF. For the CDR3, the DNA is TGTGCCAGCAGCTATAACAGGGGTGAAGCTTTCTTT.

The CDR3 protein is CASSQDITGGYYGYTF. CDR3 DNA: TGCGCCAGCAGCCAAGATATTACAGGGGGCTACTATGGCTACACCTTC. This chain uses TRBV4-3 with TRBJ1-2; 9 bases fit TRBD1. Germline values: CDR1 LGHNA, CDR2 YSLEER. Trimming at V came to 0 bases and at J to 3 bases, leaving 5 bases not matched to a gene. This CDR3 comprises 16 residues.

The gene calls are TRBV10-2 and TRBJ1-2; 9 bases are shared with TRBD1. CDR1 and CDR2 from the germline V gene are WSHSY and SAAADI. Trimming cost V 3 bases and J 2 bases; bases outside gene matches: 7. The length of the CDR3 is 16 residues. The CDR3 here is CASSDYRGLGNYGYTF. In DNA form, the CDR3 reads TGCGCCAGCAGTGATTACAGGGGGCTTGGGAACTATGGCTACACCTTC.

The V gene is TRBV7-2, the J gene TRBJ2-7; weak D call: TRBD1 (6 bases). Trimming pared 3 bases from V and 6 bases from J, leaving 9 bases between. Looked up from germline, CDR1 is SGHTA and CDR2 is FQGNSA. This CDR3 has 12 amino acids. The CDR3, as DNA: TGTGCCAGCAGCTTCACAGGGACCGAGCAGTACTTC. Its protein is CASSFTGTEQYF.

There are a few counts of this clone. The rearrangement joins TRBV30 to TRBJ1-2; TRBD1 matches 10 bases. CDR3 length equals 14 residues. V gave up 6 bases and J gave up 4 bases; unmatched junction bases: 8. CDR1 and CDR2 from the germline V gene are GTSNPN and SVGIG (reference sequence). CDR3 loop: CACPDRGLIYGYTF. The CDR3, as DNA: TGTGCCTGCCCCGACAGGGGGCTCATCTATGGCTACACCTTC.

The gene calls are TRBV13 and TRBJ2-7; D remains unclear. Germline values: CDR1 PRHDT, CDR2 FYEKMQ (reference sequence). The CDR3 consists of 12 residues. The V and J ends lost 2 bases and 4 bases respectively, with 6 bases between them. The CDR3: CASSLSGYEQYF. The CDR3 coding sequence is TGTGCCAGCAGCTTATCAGGTTACGAGCAGTACTTC. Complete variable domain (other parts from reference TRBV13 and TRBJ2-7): AAGVIQSPRHLIKEKRETATLKCYPIPRHDTVYWYQQGPGQDPQFLISFYEKMQSDKGSIPDRFSAQQFSDYHSELNMSSLELGDSALYFCASSLSGYEQYFGPGTRLTVT.

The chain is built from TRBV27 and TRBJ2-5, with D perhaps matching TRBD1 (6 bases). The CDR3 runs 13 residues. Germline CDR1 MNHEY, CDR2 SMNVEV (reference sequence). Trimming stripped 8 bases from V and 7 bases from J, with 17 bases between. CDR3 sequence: CASGGTGIGTQYF. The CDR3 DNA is TGTGCCAGCGGGGGTACAGGGATCGGGACCCAGTACTTC.

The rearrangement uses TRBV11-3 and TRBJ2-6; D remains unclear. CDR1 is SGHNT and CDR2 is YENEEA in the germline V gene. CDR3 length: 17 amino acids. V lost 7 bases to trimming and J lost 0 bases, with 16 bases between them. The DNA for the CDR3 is TGTGCCAGCAACTTTTTTAGAGAGAGCTCTGGGGCCAACGTCCTGACTTTC. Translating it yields CASNFFRESSGANVLTF.

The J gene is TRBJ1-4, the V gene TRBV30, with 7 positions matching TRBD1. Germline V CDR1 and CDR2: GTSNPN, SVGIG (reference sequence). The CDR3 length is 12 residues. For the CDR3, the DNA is TGTGCGGTCGGGACAGACCATGAAAAACTGTTTTTT. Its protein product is CAVGTDHEKLFF.

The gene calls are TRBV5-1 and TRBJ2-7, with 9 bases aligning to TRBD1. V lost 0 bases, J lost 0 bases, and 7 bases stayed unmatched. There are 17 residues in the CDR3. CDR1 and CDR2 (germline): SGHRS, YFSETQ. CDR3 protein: CASSLGAGTGTSYEQYF. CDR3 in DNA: TGCGCCAGCAGCTTGGGAGCAGGGACAGGGACCTCCTACGAGCAGTACTTC.

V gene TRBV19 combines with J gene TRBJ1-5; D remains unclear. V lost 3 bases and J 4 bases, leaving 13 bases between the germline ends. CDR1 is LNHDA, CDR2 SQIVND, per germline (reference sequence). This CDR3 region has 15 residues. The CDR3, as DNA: TGTGCCAGTAGTATGCGGAACTTCGGGAATCAGCCCCAGCATTTT. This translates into CASSMRNFGNQPQHF.

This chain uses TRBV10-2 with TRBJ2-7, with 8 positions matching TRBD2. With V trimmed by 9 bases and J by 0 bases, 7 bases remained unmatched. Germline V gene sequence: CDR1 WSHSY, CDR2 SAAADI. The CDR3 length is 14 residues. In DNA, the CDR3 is TGCGCCAGTAGCGGGACGCACACCTCCTACGAGCAGTACTTC. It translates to CASSGTHTSYEQYF.

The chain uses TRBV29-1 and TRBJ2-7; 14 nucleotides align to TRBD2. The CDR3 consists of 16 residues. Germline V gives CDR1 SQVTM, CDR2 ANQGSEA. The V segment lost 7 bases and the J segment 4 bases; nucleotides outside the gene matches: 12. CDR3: CSGRLAGGPRGYEQYF. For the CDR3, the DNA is TGCAGCGGCCGACTAGCGGGAGGGCCTAGGGGGTACGAGCAGTACTTC.

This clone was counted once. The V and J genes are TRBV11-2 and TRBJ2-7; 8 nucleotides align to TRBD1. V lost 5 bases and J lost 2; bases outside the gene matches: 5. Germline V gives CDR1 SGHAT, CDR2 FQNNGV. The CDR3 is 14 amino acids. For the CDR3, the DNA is TGTGCCAGCAGCGGGACAGGTAGAACCTACGAGCAGTACTTC. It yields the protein CASSGTGRTYEQYF.

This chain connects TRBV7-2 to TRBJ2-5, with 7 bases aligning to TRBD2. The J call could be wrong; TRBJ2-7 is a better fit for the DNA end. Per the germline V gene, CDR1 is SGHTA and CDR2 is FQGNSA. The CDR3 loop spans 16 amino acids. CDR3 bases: TGTGCCAGCAGCTTAGCGCTGAGCGGGAAGGGCGGCGAGCAGTACTTC. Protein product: CASSLALSGKGGEQYF.

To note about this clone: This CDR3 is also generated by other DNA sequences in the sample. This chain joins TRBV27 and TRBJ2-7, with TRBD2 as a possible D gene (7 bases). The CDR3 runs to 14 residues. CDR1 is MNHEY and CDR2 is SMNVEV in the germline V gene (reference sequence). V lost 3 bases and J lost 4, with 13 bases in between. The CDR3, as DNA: TGTGCCAGCAGTTTTTCGGGGGGCGCATACGAGCAGTACTTC. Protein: CASSFSGGAYEQYF.

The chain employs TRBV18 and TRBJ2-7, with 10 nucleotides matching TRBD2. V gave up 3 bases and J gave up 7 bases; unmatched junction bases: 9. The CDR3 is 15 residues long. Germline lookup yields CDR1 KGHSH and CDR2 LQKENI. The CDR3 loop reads CASSPQREGLREQYF. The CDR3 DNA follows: TGTGCCAGCTCACCCCAGCGGGAGGGCCTGAGGGAGCAGTACTTC.

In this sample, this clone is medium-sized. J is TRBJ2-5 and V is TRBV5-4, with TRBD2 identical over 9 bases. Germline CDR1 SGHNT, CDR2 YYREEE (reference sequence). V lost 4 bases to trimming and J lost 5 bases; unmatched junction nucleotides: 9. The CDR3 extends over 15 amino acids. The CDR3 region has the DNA TGTGCCAGCAGCCCCGCGGGGGGGGAGCGGGAGACCCAGTACTTC. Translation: CASSPAGGERETQYF.

The CDR3 loop is CASSIGHRNGYTF. CDR3 coding DNA: TGTGCCAGTAGTATTGGACACAGGAATGGCTACACCTTC. The chain employs TRBV19 and TRBJ1-2, with D possibly being TRBD1 (5 bases). The CDR3 is 13 residues long. CDR1 is LNHDA and CDR2 is SQIVND in the germline V gene (reference sequence). Between the trimmed V and J ends, which lost 3 bases and 6 bases, there was a span of 11 bases.